This T cell receptor beta chain was found in a study of blood T cell repertoires in COVID-19. Sequenced by immunoSEQ multiplex PCR; TCRdb stores in-frame clones only, minus some. The sample includes over 250,000 clones, about four fifths of them seen just once. Germline values: CDR1 SGDLS, CDR2 YYNGEE. V shed 0 bases and J shed 0 bases, with 13 bases lying between them. The CDR3 consists of 18 residues. The clonotype comes from a man aged 40-49 years who had been exposed to COVID-19. The rearrangement uses TRBV9 and TRBJ2-6, with D perhaps matching TRBD1 (5 bases). The sequencing input was PBMCs or T cells enriched from blood (not recorded which). CDR3 sequence reads: CASSVVAGLYSGANVLTF. CDR3 nucleotide sequence: TGTGCCAGCAGCGTAGTGGCAGGGTTGTACTCTGGGGCCAACGTCCTGACTTTC.